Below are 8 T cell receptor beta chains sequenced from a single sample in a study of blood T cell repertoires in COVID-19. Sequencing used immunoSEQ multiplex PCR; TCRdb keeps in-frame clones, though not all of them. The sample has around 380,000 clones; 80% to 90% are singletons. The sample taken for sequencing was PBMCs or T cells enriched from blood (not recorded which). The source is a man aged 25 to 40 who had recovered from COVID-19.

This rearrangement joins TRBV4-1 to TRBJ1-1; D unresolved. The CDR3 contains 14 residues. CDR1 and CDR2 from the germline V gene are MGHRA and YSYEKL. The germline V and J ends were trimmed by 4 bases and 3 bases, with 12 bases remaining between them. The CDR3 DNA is TGCGCCAGCAGCCTCTTCGTTGGAGACACTGAAGCTTTCTTT. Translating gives CASSLFVGDTEAFF.

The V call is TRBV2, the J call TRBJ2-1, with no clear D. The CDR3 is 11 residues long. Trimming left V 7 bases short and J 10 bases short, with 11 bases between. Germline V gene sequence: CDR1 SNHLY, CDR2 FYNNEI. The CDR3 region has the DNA TGTGCCAGCACTTTTGGAGACGAGCAGTTCTTC. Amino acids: CASTFGDEQFF.

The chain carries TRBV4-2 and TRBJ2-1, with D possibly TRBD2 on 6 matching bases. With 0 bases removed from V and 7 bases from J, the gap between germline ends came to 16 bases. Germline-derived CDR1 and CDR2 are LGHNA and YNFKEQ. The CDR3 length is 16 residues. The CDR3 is CASSQDSMAAGNEQFF. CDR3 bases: TGTGCCAGCAGCCAAGACAGCATGGCCGCGGGGAATGAGCAGTTCTTC.

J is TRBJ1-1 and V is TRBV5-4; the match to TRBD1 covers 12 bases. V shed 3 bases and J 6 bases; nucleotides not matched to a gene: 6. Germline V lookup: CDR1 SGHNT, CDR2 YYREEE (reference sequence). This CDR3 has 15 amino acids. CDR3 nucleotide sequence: TGTGCCAGCAGCTGGTCGGGACAGGGGGCCCCTGAAGCTTTCTTT. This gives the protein CASSWSGQGAPEAFF.

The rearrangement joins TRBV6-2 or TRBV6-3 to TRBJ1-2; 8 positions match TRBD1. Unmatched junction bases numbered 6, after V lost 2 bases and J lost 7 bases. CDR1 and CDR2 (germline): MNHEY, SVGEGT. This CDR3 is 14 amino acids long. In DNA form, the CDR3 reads TGTGCCAGCAGTTACGGACAGGGCAGGCCTGGCTACACCTTC. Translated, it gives CASSYGQGRPGYTF.

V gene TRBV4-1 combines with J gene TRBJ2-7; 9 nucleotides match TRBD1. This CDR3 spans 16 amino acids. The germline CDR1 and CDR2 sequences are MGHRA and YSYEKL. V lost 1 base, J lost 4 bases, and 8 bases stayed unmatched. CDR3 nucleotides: TGCGCCAGCAGCCAAGGGGGGACAGGGCAAGCTTACGAGCAGTACTTC. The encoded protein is CASSQGGTGQAYEQYF.

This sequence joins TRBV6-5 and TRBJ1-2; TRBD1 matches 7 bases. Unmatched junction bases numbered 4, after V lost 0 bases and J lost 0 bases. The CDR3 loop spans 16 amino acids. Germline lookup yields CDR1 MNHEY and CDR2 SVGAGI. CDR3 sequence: CASSYSRDSTNYGYTF. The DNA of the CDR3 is TGTGCCAGCAGTTACTCAAGGGACAGCACTAACTATGGCTACACCTTC.

Here the CDR3 reads CASSTPGTGGVGYTF. The CDR3 region has the DNA TGTGCCAGCAGTACCCCCGGGACAGGGGGCGTTGGCTACACCTTC. The rearrangement uses TRBV6-5 and TRBJ1-2, with 12 bases that match TRBD1. The CDR3 runs to 15 residues. The V segment lost 5 bases and the J segment 7 bases; nucleotides outside the gene matches: 8. Germline CDR1 MNHEY, CDR2 SVGAGI.